A selection of T cell receptor beta chains follows, all from one sample in a study of radiotherapy plus CTLA-4 blockade in lung cancer. Libraries were prepared by immunoSEQ multiplex PCR; TCRdb keeps only in-frame clonotypes and omits some of them. The sample includes roughly 100,000 clones, around four fifths seen only once; the top ten take 3% to 3.5%. Here the sequenced sample was peripheral blood, taken from a patient treated with radiotherapy plus ipilimumab. The receptor source for this set is a human donor with non-small cell lung cancer who had a partial response to radiotherapy plus ipilimumab. The CDR3 runs from the conserved cysteine through the conserved F or W. Only part of the rows carry a size: once, few, many, or a class if the clone is expanded.

V gene	clone size	J gene	CDR3 protein
TRBV19	.	TRBJ1-1	CASSPRTGVNTEAFF
TRBV20-1	.	TRBJ2-7	CSARARIEQYF
TRBV9	.	TRBJ1-1	CASSVDYGQLNTEAFF
TRBV7-9	.	TRBJ1-1	CASSHISRGNTEAFF
TRBV13	once	TRBJ2-7	CASSSQGSSYEQYF
TRBV5-6	.	TRBJ2-1	CASSPEKGQYNEQFF
TRBV27	once	TRBJ1-1	CASSPWGGWTEAFF
TRBV28	.	TRBJ1-2	CASSPPRGDIYGYTF
TRBV11-2	.	TRBJ2-7	CASSLRRKSSYEQYF
TRBV6-1	.	TRBJ1-1	CASSWDNLNTEAFF
TRBV6-5	once	TRBJ2-5	CASSYGSQETQYF
TRBV5-4	.	TRBJ2-7	CASSPGQGTSYEQYF
TRBV9	.	TRBJ1-3	CASSFQTGNTIYF
TRBV11-2	.	TRBJ1-4	CASSSDRATNEKLFF
TRBV7-2	.	TRBJ2-7	CASSWTGTGRYEQYF
TRBV18	.	TRBJ2-5	CASSPPETSRDQETQYF
TRBV10-1	.	TRBJ2-1	CASSGLAVWDEQFF
TRBV18	.	TRBJ2-7	CASSPRTGGYEQYF
TRBV12-1	.	TRBJ1-2	CASRQGFKFGYTF
TRBV28	.	TRBJ2-5	CASTTPGDRVGETQYF
TRBV19	.	TRBJ2-7	CASRLTHRSYEQYF
TRBV5-1	.	TRBJ2-7	CASSLAPGGFEQYF
TRBV6-1	.	TRBJ1-2	CASSEPGMGYGYTF
TRBV7-2	.	TRBJ1-1	CASSEGRSTNTEAFF
TRBV5-6	.	TRBJ2-7	CASSSGLAGGGAGFYEQYF
TRBV30	.	TRBJ2-7	CAWGRGFGEQYF
TRBV11-2	few	TRBJ2-4	CASRGTRGAKNIQYF
TRBV19	.	TRBJ2-1	CASSTSGFSYNEQFF
TRBV2	.	TRBJ1-4	CASRGVRGSEKLFF
TRBV21-1	.	TRBJ2-7	CASSKDKRTGAYEQYF
TRBV7-6	.	TRBJ2-3	CASSRGQDTQYF